These 26 T cell receptor beta chains were sequenced from one sample in a study of T cell responses to AZD1222 COVID-19 vaccine. TCRdb's copy holds only in-frame clones and misses some; the assay was immunoSEQ multiplex PCR. This sample has 100,000 to 150,000 clones, with roughly 93% found just once. This specimen was peripheral blood, taken 28 days after the second AZD1222 dose. The receptor source for this set is an adult who received the AZD1222 COVID-19 vaccine.

V usage is TRBV18 and J usage is TRBJ1-5; TRBD1 aligns across 7 bases. This CDR3 contains 16 residues. V lost 0 bases, J lost 6 bases, and 8 bases stayed unmatched. Per the germline V gene, CDR1 is KGHSH and CDR2 is LQKENI. CDR3 sequence reads: CASSPPEQGKGQPQHF. CDR3 nucleotides: TGTGCCAGCTCACCACCGGAACAGGGGAAAGGTCAGCCCCAGCATTTT.

V is TRBV7-9 and J is TRBJ1-2; 7 bases are shared with TRBD1. With V trimmed by 3 bases and J by 6 bases, 7 bases remained unmatched. Germline V gene data show CDR1 as SEHNR and CDR2 as FQNEAQ (reference sequence). CDR3 length: 14 residues. CDR3 sequence: CASSFAGGLDGYTF. CDR3 sequence (DNA): TGTGCCAGCAGCTTTGCAGGGGGGTTAGATGGCTACACCTTC.

This clone was seen only once. V and J are TRBV20-1 and TRBJ1-6; weak D call: TRBD1 (5 bases). This CDR3 region has 11 residues. Between the trimmed V and J ends, which lost 5 bases and 7 bases, there was a span of 6 bases. Germline CDR1 and CDR2: DFQATT and SNEGSKA (reference sequence). CDR3 nucleotide sequence: TGCAGTGCTGGGGGGAATTCACCCCTCCACTTT. Translation: CSAGGNSPLHF.

J is TRBJ2-2 and V is TRBV5-1; 8 nucleotides match TRBD2. This CDR3 comprises 17 residues. V lost 1 base and J lost 7; bases outside the gene matches: 12. The germline V gene has CDR1 SGHRS and CDR2 YFSETQ. The CDR3 region has the DNA TGCGCCAGCAGCTTGTCCAGCGGGAGAGTCTCGGACGGGGAGCTGTTTTTT. Its protein product is CASSLSSGRVSDGELFF.

The rearrangement joins TRBV4-1 to TRBJ1-2; a weak D match, TRBD1 (5 bases). Germline CDR1 reads MGHRA; CDR2 reads YSYEKL. The CDR3 sequence is 15 residues long. Deletions cut 3 bases from V and 2 bases from J, with 13 bases between. The CDR3 loop reads CASSHPGRRNYGYTF. CDR3 DNA: TGCGCCAGCAGCCATCCGGGACGGCGAAACTATGGCTACACCTTC.

CDR3 coding DNA: TGCAGCGTTCAGAAGAACACTGAAGCTTTCTTT. This translates into CSVQKNTEAFF. The chain joins TRBV29-1 to TRBJ1-1; D call uncertain. CDR1 is SQVTM, CDR2 ANQGSEA, per germline. CDR3 length: 11 residues. V was pared by 5 bases and J by 1 base, with 5 bases between.

This rearrangement joins TRBV7-6 to TRBJ1-1, with no clear D. This CDR3 comprises 13 residues. The ends were cut back, 7 bases at V and 1 base at J, with 10 bases in the middle. Germline V gene data show CDR1 as SGHVS and CDR2 as FNYEAQ. CDR3 sequence: CASTKMGNTEAFF. The CDR3 coding sequence is TGTGCCAGCACCAAAATGGGGAACACTGAAGCTTTCTTT.

This rearrangement joins TRBV24-1 to TRBJ2-7; D is perhaps TRBD1 (6 bases). The germline CDR1 and CDR2 sequences are KGHDR and SFDVKD. Trimming shortened V by 9 bases and J by 4 bases, and 18 bases separated the two germline ends. The CDR3 covers 14 residues. The CDR3 DNA follows: TGTGCCACCGGACAGTTGGGGAAAGTATACGAGCAGTACTTC. This translates into CATGQLGKVYEQYF.

The chain joins TRBV18 to TRBJ1-1; D unresolved. CDR1 and CDR2 from the germline V gene are KGHSH and LQKENI. CDR3 length equals 14 residues. V lost 4 bases and J 1 base, leaving 10 bases between the germline ends. The CDR3 bases are TGTGCCAGCTCACTAAATTGGGAGAACACTGAAGCTTTCTTT. The encoded protein is CASSLNWENTEAFF.

The chain is built from TRBV3-1 (or the pseudogene TRBV3-2) and TRBJ2-7, with 10 bases matching TRBD1. The junction had 4 bases not matched to a gene; V was cut back by 4 bases and J by 1 base. The CDR3 sequence is 15 residues long. Germline CDR1 reads LGHDT; CDR2 reads YNNKEL (reference sequence). The CDR3: CASSRGQGGSYEQYF. Written as DNA, the CDR3 is TGTGCCAGCAGCCGAGGACAGGGGGGTTCCTACGAGCAGTACTTC.

The CDR3 spells CASSPFGLTGTDTQYF. DNA of the CDR3: TGTGCCAGCAGCCCATTCGGACTAACAGGGACAGATACGCAGTATTTT. V and J are TRBV7-9 and TRBJ2-3, with D perhaps matching TRBD1 or TRBD2 (6 bases each). From germline, CDR1 is SEHNR and CDR2 FQNEAQ (reference sequence). This CDR3 is built from 16 residues. Between the trimmed V and J ends, which lost 5 bases and 3 bases, there was a span of 18 bases.

The rearrangement uses TRBV5-1 and TRBJ2-7; a weak D match, TRBD1 (5 bases). The CDR3 is made up of 16 amino acids. Germline V lookup: CDR1 SGHRS, CDR2 YFSETQ. Trimming took off 0 bases at V and 5 bases at J, with 18 bases between the two ends. This CDR3 is CASSLAFPGKDHEQYF. CDR3 nucleotides: TGCGCCAGCAGCTTGGCCTTTCCAGGGAAAGATCACGAGCAGTACTTC. Variable domain in full (rest from reference TRBV5-1 and TRBJ2-7): KAGVTQTPRYLIKTRGQQVTLSCSPISGHRSVSWYQQTPGQGLQFLFEYFSETQRNKGNFPGRFSGRQFSNSRSEMNVSTLELGDSALYLCASSLAFPGKDHEQYFGPGTRLTVT.

V usage is TRBV10-3 and J usage is TRBJ2-7; 11 bases align to TRBD1. The germline V gene encodes CDR1 ENHRY and CDR2 SYGVKD. The CDR3 length is 14 residues. The junction had 5 bases not matched to a gene; V was cut back by 10 bases and J by 0 bases. DNA of the CDR3: TGTGCCACGGTTGGACAGGGGGCCTCCTACGAGCAGTACTTC. Its translation is CATVGQGASYEQYF.

The chain uses TRBV5-1 and TRBJ2-7; the match to TRBD1 covers 9 bases. The CDR3 runs to 15 residues. Looked up from germline, CDR1 is SGHRS and CDR2 is YFSETQ. With V trimmed by 0 bases and J by 3 bases, 4 bases remained unmatched. The CDR3 reads CASSLEYRGRYEQYF. CDR3 DNA sequence: TGCGCCAGCAGCTTGGAATACAGGGGGCGCTACGAGCAGTACTTC. The entire variable domain, with the rest obtained from reference TRBV5-1 and TRBJ2-7, is as follows: KAGVTQTPRYLIKTRGQQVTLSCSPISGHRSVSWYQQTPGQGLQFLFEYFSETQRNKGNFPGRFSGRQFSNSRSEMNVSTLELGDSALYLCASSLEYRGRYEQYFGPGTRLTVT.

The rearrangement uses TRBV18 and TRBJ1-4; D not resolved. Between the trimmed V and J ends, which lost 0 bases and 0 bases, there was a span of 14 bases. Germline V CDR1 and CDR2: KGHSH, LQKENI. The CDR3 sequence is 18 residues long. CDR3 DNA sequence: TGTGCCAGCTCACCACCACACGGACGGAGGACAACTAATGAAAAACTGTTTTTT. Translating it yields CASSPPHGRRTTNEKLFF.

The chain recombines TRBV24-1 with TRBJ2-1; perhaps TRBD2 as D (6 bases). The germline V and J ends were trimmed by 5 bases and 0 bases, with 7 bases remaining between them. Germline V gives CDR1 KGHDR, CDR2 SFDVKD. This CDR3 comprises 14 residues. CDR3 protein: CATSVGSSYNEQFF. CDR3 DNA: TGTGCCACCAGTGTCGGGAGCTCCTACAATGAGCAGTTCTTC.

This clone showed up just a few times. This chain connects TRBV6-2 or TRBV6-3 to TRBJ2-7; the match to TRBD2 covers 7 bases. V trimming: 0 bases; J trimming: 3 bases; junction bases outside the gene matches: 2. Germline V gives CDR1 MNHEY, CDR2 SVGEGT. The CDR3 sequence is 14 residues long. CDR3 protein: CASSYSRGSYEQYF. DNA for the CDR3: TGTGCCAGCAGTTACTCCCGCGGGAGCTACGAGCAGTACTTC.

The J gene is TRBJ2-1, the V gene TRBV9, with 8 bases that match TRBD2. The CDR3 runs 14 residues. After removal of 3 bases from V and 4 bases from J, the junction contained 3 bases not matched to a gene. The germline gives CDR1 SGDLS, CDR2 YYNGEE. CDR3 in DNA: TGTGCCAGCAGCGCTAGCGGGCTGTACAATGAGCAGTTCTTC. As protein: CASSASGLYNEQFF.

The rearrangement uses TRBV12-2 and TRBJ1-6; TRBD1, as called in the table, went unchecked against the DNA. TRBV12-2 is a pseudogene segment. The CDR3 spans 17 residues. The CDR3 DNA follows: TGTGCAAGTCGCCCACGGGGCCAGGGGAATTATAATTCACCCCTCCACTTT. Translating it yields CASRPRGQGNYNSPLHF.

This sequence joins TRBV12-3 or TRBV12-4 and TRBJ1-5, with D perhaps matching TRBD1 (5 bases). This CDR3 region has 12 residues. With 5 bases removed from V and 10 bases from J, the gap between germline ends came to 12 bases. CDR3 amino acids: CASSLGVGPQHF. CDR3 DNA: TGTGCCAGCAGTCTGGGGGTGGGTCCCCAGCATTTT.

The chain is built from TRBV5-4 and TRBJ1-1; D gene ambiguous. CDR1 is SGHNT, CDR2 YYREEE, per germline (reference sequence). The CDR3 covers 16 residues. V was clipped by 4 bases and J by 6 bases, with 22 bases between them. The CDR3 reads CASSLLLRAKSAEAFF. The CDR3 region has the DNA TGTGCCAGCAGCCTATTGTTGAGGGCCAAATCGGCTGAAGCTTTCTTT.

The chain uses TRBV7-9 and TRBJ2-2; 7 bases fit TRBD2. The CDR3 runs to 16 residues. Germline V lookup: CDR1 SEHNR, CDR2 FQNEAQ (reference sequence). J gave up 0 bases and V 7 bases, and 8 bases lay outside the gene matches. This CDR3 reads CASNPLLAANTGELFF. In DNA form, the CDR3 reads TGTGCCAGCAACCCCCTGCTAGCGGCGAACACCGGGGAGCTGTTTTTT.

V and J are TRBV6-5 and TRBJ1-1, with a possible D match to TRBD1 (5 bases). Germline V gives CDR1 MNHEY, CDR2 SVGAGI. V was cut by 7 bases and J by 0 bases, with 15 bases left in between. The CDR3 sequence is 15 residues long. The DNA of the CDR3 is TGTGCCAGCACCCCAGGGCGGACAATGAACACTGAAGCTTTCTTT. Amino acids: CASTPGRTMNTEAFF.

V gene TRBV2 combines with J gene TRBJ2-7; D is unclear. V was trimmed by 1 base and J by 3 bases, leaving 7 bases between them. The CDR3 extends over 13 amino acids. The germline gives CDR1 SNHLY, CDR2 FYNNEI. CDR3 loop: CASSEEGVYEQYF. CDR3 in DNA: TGTGCCAGCAGTGAAGAGGGTGTCTACGAGCAGTACTTC.

This clone has just one count. The chain combines TRBV11-2 with TRBJ2-1; D is perhaps TRBD1 or TRBD2 (5 bases each). The germline V gene encodes CDR1 SGHAT and CDR2 FQNNGV. V dropped 5 bases and J dropped 2 bases, with 10 bases sitting between them. The CDR3 has 14 residues. The CDR3 DNA reads TGTGCCAGCAGCACGAGGGACGCCTACAATGAGCAGTTCTTC. This encodes CASSTRDAYNEQFF. The full variable domain, with the rest looked up from reference TRBV11-2 and TRBJ2-1, is EAGVAQSPRYKIIEKRQSVAFWCNPISGHATLYWYQQILGQGPKLLIQFQNNGVVDDSQLPKDRFSAERLKGVDSTLKIQPAKLEDSAVYLCASSTRDAYNEQFFGPGTRLTVL.

The chain recombines TRBV27 with TRBJ1-5; D is uncertain. The CDR3 has 13 amino acids. From germline, CDR1 is MNHEY and CDR2 SMNVEV (reference sequence). Trimming pared 2 bases from V and 4 bases from J, leaving 6 bases between. The CDR3 is CASSLTRNQPQHF. The CDR3 region has the DNA TGTGCCAGCAGTTTAACCAGAAATCAGCCCCAGCATTTT.